This T cell receptor (beta chain) was recovered during a study of OX40 agonist ivuxolimab in advanced cancers. Study-level background: Clinicians treated patients with ivuxolimab, an agonistic anti-OX40 (CD134) antibody.

The repertoire was sequenced with immunoSEQ multiplex PCR; TCRdb's copy has only in-frame clones and lacks some. The sample lists 90,000 to 100,000 clones, less than 90% occurring once. The CDR3 loop spans 15 amino acids. Looked up from germline, CDR1 is MNHNY and CDR2 is SVGAGI (reference sequence). V was clipped by 7 bases and J by 2 bases; unmatched bases: 10. This specimen was CD4+ or CD8+ T cells sorted from blood, taken in a trial of the OX40 agonist ivuxolimab. The receptor was isolated from an adult with an advanced solid tumor such as melanoma, head and neck, liver or kidney cancer. This chain uses TRBV6-6 with TRBJ1-2; the match to TRBD1 covers 7 bases. For the CDR3, the DNA is TGTGCCAGCACCCAAGACAGGGACGTCAACTATGGCTACACCTTC. It encodes CASTQDRDVNYGYTF.